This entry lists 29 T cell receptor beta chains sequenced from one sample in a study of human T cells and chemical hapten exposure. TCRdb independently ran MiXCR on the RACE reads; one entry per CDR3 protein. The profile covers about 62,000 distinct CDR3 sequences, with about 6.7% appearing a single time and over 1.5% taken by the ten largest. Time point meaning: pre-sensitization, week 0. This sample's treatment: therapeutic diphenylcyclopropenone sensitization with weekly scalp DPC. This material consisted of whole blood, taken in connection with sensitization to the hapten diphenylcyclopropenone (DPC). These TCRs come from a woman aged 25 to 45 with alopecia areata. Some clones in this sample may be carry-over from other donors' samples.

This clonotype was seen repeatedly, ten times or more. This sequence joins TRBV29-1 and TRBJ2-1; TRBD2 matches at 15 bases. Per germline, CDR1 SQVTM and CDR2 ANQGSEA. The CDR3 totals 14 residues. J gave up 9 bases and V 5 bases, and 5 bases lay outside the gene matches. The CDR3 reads CSVRTSGGAGEQFF. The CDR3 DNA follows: TGCAGCGTTCGGACTAGCGGGGGGGCCGGTGAGCAGTTCTTC.

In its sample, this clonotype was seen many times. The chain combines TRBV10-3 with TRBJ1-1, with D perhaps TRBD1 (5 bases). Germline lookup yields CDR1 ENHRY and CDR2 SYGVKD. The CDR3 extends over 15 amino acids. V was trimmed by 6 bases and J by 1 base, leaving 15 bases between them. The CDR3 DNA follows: TGTGCCATCAGACCAGGGCCGACAGAGAACACTGAAGCTTTCTTT. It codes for CAIRPGPTENTEAFF.

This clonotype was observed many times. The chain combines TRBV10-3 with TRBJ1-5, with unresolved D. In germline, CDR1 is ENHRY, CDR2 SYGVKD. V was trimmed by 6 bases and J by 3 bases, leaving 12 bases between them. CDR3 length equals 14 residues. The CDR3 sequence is CAISPDPSNQPQHF. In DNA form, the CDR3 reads TGTGCCATCAGCCCAGATCCTTCCAATCAGCCCCAGCATTTT.

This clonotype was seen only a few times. DNA for the CDR3: TGCGCCAGCAGCTCCGGACTAGACGAACTCACAGATACGCAGTATTTT. This translates into CASSSGLDELTDTQYF. The chain combines TRBV5-1 with TRBJ2-3, with 7 bases that match TRBD2. Trimming took 3 bases from V and 2 from J; bases not matched to a gene: 9. This CDR3 has 16 residues. The germline V gene encodes CDR1 SGHRS and CDR2 YFSETQ.

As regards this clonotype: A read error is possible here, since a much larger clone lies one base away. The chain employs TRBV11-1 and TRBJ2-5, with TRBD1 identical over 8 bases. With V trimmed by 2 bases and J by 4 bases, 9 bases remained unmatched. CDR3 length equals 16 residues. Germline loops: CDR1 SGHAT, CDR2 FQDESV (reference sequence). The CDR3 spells CASSLRDRGRIETQYF. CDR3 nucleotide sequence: TGTGCCAGCAGCTTACGAGACAGGGGCCGCATAGAGACCCAGTACTTC. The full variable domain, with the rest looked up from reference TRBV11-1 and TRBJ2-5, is EAEVAQSPRYKITEKSQAVAFWCDPISGHATLYWYRQILGQGPELLVQFQDESVVDDSQLPKDRFSAERLKGVDSTLKIQPAELGDSAMYLCASSLRDRGRIETQYFGPGTRLLVL.

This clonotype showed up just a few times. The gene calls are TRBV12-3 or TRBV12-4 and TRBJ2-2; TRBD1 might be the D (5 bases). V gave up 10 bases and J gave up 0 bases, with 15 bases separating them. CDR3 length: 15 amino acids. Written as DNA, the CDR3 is TGTGCCACCAAGGACACGCAAACGAACACCGGGGAGCTGTTTTTT. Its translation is CATKDTQTNTGELFF.

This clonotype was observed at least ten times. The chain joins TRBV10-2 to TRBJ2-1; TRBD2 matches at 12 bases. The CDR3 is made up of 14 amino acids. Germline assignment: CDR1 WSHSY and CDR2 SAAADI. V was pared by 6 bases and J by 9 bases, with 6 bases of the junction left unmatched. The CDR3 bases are TGCGCCAGCAGGACTAGCGGGGGTGGAGGTGAGCAGTTCTTC. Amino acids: CASRTSGGGGEQFF.

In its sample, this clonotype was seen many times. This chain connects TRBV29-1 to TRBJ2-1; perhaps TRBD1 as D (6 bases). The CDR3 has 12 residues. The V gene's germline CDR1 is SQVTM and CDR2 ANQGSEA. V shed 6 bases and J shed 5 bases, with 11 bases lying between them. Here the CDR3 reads CSVGRQDNEQFF. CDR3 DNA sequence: TGCAGCGTCGGACGACAGGACAATGAGCAGTTCTTC.

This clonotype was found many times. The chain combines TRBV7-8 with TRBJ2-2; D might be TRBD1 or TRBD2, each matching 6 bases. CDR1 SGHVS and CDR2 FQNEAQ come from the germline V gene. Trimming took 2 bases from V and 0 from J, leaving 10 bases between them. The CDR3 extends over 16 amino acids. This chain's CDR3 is CASSLIGGTNTGELFF. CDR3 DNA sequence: TGTGCCAGCAGCTTAATCGGGGGCACGAACACCGGGGAGCTGTTTTTT.

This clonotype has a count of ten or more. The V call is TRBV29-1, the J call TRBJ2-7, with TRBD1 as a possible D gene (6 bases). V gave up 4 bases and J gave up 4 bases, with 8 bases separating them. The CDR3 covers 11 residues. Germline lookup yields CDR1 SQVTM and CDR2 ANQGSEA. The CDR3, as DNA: TGCAGCGTTGGGACAGATTACGAGCAGTACTTC. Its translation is CSVGTDYEQYF.

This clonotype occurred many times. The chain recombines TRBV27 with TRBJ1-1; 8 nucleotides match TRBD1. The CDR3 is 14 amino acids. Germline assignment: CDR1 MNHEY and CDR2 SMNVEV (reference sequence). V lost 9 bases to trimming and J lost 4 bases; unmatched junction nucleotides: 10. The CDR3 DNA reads TGTGCCAGTCACCTTCAGGGGGCAAGCACTGAAGCTTTCTTT. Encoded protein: CASHLQGASTEAFF.

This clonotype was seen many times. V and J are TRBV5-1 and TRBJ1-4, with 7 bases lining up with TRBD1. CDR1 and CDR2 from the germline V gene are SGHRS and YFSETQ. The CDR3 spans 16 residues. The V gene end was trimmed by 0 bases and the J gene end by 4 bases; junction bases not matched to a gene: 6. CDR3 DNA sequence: TGCGCCAGCAGCTTGGGGCGACAGGGATTTAATGAAAAACTGTTTTTT. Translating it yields CASSLGRQGFNEKLFF.

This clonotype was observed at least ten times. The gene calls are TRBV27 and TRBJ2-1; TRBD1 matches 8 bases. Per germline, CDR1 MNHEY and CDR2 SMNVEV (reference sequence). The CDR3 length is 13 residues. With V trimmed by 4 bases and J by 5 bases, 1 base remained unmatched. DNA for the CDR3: TGTGCCAGCAGTTGGACAGGGCACAATGAGCAGTTCTTC. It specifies CASSWTGHNEQFF.

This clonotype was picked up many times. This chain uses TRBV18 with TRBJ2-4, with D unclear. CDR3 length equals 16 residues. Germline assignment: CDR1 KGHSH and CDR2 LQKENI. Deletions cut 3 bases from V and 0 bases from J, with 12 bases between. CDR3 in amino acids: CASSPKDSLAKNIQYF. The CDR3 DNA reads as TGTGCCAGCTCACCGAAAGACTCCCTAGCCAAAAACATTCAGTACTTC.

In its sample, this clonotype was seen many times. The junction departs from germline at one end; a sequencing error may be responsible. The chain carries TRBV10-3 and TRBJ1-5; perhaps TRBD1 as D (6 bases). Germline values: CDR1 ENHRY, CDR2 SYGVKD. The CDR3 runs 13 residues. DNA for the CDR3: TGTGCCATCAGTGAAGGGGGTAATCGGCCCCAGCATTTT. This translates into CAISEGGNRPQHF.

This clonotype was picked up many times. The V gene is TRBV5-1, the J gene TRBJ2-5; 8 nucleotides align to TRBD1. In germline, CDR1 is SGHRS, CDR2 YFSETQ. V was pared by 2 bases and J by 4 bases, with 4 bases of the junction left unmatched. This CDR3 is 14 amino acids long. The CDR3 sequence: CASSLSGGVETQYF. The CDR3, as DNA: TGCGCCAGCAGCTTATCAGGGGGCGTAGAGACCCAGTACTTC.

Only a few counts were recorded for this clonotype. The CDR3 sequence is CASSLGVAQYF. CDR3 sequence (DNA): TGTGCCAGCAGCTTAGGGGTAGCCCAGTACTTC. J is TRBJ2-5 and V is TRBV7-2; D is unclear. V lost 1 base to trimming and J lost 9 bases, with 6 bases between them. Germline V gene lookup returns CDR1 SGHTA and CDR2 FQGNSA. This CDR3 has 11 amino acids. Combining the CDR3 with reference TRBV7-2 and TRBJ2-5 gives the whole variable domain GAGVSQSPSNKVTEKGKDVELRCDPISGHTALYWYRQSLGQGLEFLIYFQGNSAPDKSGLPSDRFSAERTGGSVSTLTIQRTQQEDSAVYLCASSLGVAQYFGPGTRLLVL.

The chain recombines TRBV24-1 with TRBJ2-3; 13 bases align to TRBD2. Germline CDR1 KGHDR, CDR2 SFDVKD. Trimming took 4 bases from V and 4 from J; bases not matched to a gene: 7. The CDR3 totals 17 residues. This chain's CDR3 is CATSEPTSGGGADTQYF. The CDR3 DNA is TGTGCCACCAGTGAACCCACTAGCGGGGGGGGCGCAGATACGCAGTATTTT.

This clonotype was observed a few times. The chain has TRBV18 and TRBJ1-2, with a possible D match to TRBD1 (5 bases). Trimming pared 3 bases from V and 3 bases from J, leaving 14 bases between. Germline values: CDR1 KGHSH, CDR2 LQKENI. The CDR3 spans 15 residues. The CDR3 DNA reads TGTGCCAGCTCACCGACAGTTCAGGGTGACTATGGCTACACCTTC. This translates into CASSPTVQGDYGYTF.

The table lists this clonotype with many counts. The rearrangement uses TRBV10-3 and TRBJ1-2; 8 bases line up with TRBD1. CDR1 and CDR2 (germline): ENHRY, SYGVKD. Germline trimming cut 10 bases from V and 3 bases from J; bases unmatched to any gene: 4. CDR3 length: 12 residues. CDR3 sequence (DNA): TGTGCCACAAAGACAGGGGACTATGGCTACACCTTC. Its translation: CATKTGDYGYTF.

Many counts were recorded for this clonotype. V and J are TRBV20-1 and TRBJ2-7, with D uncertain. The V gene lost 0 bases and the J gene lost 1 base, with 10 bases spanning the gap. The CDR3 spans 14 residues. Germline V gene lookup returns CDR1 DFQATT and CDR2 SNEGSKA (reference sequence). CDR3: CSARDPGRSYEQYF. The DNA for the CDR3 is TGCAGTGCTAGAGATCCGGGCAGGTCCTACGAGCAGTACTTC.

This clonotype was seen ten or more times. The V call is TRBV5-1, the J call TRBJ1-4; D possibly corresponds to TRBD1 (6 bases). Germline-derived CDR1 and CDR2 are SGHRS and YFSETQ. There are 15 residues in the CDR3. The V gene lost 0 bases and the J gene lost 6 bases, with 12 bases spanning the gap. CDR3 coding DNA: TGCGCCAGCAGCTTGGCCCCAGGGGCGGATGAAAAACTGTTTTTT. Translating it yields CASSLAPGADEKLFF. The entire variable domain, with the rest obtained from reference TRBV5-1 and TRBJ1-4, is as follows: KAGVTQTPRYLIKTRGQQVTLSCSPISGHRSVSWYQQTPGQGLQFLFEYFSETQRNKGNFPGRFSGRQFSNSRSEMNVSTLELGDSALYLCASSLAPGADEKLFFGSGTQLSVL.

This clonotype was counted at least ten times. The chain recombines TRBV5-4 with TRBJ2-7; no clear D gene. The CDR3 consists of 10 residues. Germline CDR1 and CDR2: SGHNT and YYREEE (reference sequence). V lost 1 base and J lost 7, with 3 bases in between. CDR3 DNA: TGTGCCAGCAGCTTGAGGGAGCAGTACTTC. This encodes CASSLREQYF.

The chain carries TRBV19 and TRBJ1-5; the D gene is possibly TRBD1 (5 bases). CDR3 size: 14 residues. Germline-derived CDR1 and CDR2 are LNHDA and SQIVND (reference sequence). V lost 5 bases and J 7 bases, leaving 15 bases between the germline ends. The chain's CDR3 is CASSFGRVEQPQHF. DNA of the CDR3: TGTGCCAGTAGTTTTGGCAGGGTCGAACAGCCCCAGCATTTT.

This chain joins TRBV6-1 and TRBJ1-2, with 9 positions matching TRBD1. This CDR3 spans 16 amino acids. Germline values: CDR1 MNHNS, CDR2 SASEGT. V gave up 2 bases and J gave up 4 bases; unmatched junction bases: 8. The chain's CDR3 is CASSELGQGLRYGYTF. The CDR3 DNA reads TGTGCCAGCAGTGAATTAGGACAGGGGCTACGCTATGGCTACACCTTC.

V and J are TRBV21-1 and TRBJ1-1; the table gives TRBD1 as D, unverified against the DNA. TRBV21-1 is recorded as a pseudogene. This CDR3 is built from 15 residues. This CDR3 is CASSNTGKVDTEAFF. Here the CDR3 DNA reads TGTGCCAGCAGCAATACAGGGAAGGTTGACACTGAAGCTTTCTTT.

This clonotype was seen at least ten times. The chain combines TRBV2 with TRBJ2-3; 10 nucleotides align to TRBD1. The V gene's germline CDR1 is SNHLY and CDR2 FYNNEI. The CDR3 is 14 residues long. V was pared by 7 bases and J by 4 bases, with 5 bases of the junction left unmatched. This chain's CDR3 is CASNPTGGADTQYF. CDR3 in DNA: TGTGCCAGCAACCCGACAGGGGGCGCAGATACGCAGTATTTT.

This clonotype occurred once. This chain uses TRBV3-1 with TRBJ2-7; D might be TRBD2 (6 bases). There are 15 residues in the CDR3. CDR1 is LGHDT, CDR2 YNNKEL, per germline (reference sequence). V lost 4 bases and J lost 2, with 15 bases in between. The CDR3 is CASSPCSGSTYEQYF. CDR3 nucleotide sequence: TGTGCCAGCAGCCCGTGTAGCGGTTCCACCTACGAGCAGTACTTC.

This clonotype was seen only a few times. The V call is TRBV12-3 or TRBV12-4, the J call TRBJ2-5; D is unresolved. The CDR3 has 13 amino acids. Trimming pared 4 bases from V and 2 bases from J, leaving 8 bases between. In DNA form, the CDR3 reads TGTGCCAGCAGTTGGCAGGATCAAGAGACCCAGTACTTC. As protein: CASSWQDQETQYF.